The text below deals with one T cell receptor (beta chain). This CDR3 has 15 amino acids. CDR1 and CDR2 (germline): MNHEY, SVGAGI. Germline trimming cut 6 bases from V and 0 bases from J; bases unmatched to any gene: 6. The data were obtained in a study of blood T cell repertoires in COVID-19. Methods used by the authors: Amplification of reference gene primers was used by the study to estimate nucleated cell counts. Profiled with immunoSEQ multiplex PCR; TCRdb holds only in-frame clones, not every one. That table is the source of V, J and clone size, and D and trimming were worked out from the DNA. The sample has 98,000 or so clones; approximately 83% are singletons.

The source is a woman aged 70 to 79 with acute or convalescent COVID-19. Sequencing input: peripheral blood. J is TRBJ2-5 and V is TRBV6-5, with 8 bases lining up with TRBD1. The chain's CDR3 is CASRAWGQDQETQYF. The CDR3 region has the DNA TGTGCCAGCAGAGCCTGGGGACAGGACCAAGAGACCCAGTACTTC.